This T cell receptor (beta chain) was observed in a study of CD8 T cells in ankylosing spondylitis. TCRdb analysed the 5' RACE reads with MiXCR anew, one entry per CDR3 protein. The sample contains about 150,000 distinct CDR3 sequences, roughly 44% of which appear only once. As concerns this clonotype: The target antigen is unknown.

Whole-study findings and limits: There were earlier reports of some motif variants in reactive arthritis synovial fluid and blood.

V lost 4 bases and J 2 bases, leaving 29 bases between the germline ends. Germline-derived CDR1 and CDR2 are SGDLS and YYNGEE. CDR3 length equals 20 residues. The J gene is TRBJ2-3, the V gene TRBV9, with D possibly TRBD2 on 6 matching bases. Input material: synovial fluid, either unsorted or a sorted T cell fraction (not recorded which). This receptor was taken from a male donor with ankylosing spondylitis. The CDR3 sequence: CASSKPGLGWGREYTDTQYF. CDR3 DNA sequence: TGTGCCAGCAGCAAACCGGGACTCGGTTGGGGACGAGAATACACAGATACGCAGTATTTT.